Listed below are T cell receptor beta chains from one sample, sequenced in a study of cytomegalovirus exposure and HLA in healthy donors. Assay used: immunoSEQ multiplex PCR; TCRdb lists only in-frame clones, some missing. This table holds around 200,000 clones, 70% to 85% found once. Sequencing was carried out using PBMCs. Source of these receptors: a woman in her thirties or forties in good health and CMV-seronegative. CDR3s include the opening cysteine and the closing phenylalanine or tryptophan. The D gene is left open where the match is weak. Clone size is not always given. Where it is, it says once, few, many or a class for expanded clones.

abundance	d_gene	v_gene	j_gene	CDR3nt	CDR3aa
once	TRBD1	TRBV29-1	TRBJ2-3	TGCAGCGTTGCTAATGGACAGGGTCGCCCGGATTTT	CSVANGQGRPDF
.	.	TRBV9	TRBJ2-7	TGTGCCAGCAGCGTAAGCACAGGCCCCTACGAGCAGTACTTC	CASSVSTGPYEQYF
.	.	TRBV4-1	TRBJ2-7	TGCGCCAGCAGCCAAGCCAGATACGATTACGAGCAGTACTTC	CASSQARYDYEQYF
few	TRBD1	TRBV6-5	TRBJ1-1	TGTGCCACCAGACAGGGGCAGATGAACACTGAAGCTTTCTTT	CATRQGQMNTEAFF
.	.	TRBV2	TRBJ1-2	TGTGCCAGCAGGCCACAAGCTACAGGGTATCGTGGCTACACCTTC	CASRPQATGYRGYTF
.	.	TRBV4-3	TRBJ2-5	TGCGCCAGCAGCCAAGGCCCCGTAGGGGGAGAAGGGGAGACCCAGTACTTC	CASSQGPVGGEGETQYF
.	.	TRBV30	TRBJ2-5	TGTGCCTGGAGTGGTGATCAGGAGACCCAGTACTTC	CAWSGDQETQYF
.	TRBD2	TRBV4-1	TRBJ2-7	TGCGCCAGCAGCCAAGCCTCCGGGACTAGTTTGTACGAGCAGTACTTC	CASSQASGTSLYEQYF
.	.	TRBV18	TRBJ1-1	TGTGCCAGCTCACCACCGGTCAGGACTGAAGCTTTCTTT	CASSPPVRTEAFF
few	.	TRBV19	TRBJ1-6	TGTGCCAGTAGTACCCCCCTAGCCGGGGGGAATTCACCCCTCCACTTT	CASSTPLAGGNSPLHF
.	.	TRBV9	TRBJ1-3	TGTGCCAGCAGCCCCCGACAGAATGGAAACACCATATATTTT	CASSPRQNGNTIYF
.	.	TRBV6-6	TRBJ1-2	TGTCCTCCTAGAAGGTCTAACTATGGCTACACCTTC	CPPRRSNYGYTF
.	.	TRBV7-9	TRBJ2-7	TGTGCCAGCAGCGACTCCTACGAGCAGTACTTC	CASSDSYEQYF
.	.	TRBV7-6	TRBJ2-1	TGTGCCAGCAGGAAACTAGGGTACAATGAGCAGTTCTTC	CASRKLGYNEQFF
.	.	TRBV6-1	TRBJ1-6	TGTGCCAGCAGTGAAGGGAGAGGAGGCTACTATAATTCACCCCTCCACTTT	CASSEGRGGYYNSPLHF
.	TRBD1	TRBV11-1	TRBJ1-4	TGTGCCAGCAGCAATCCGGGACAGGGCAATGAAAAACTGTTTTTT	CASSNPGQGNEKLFF
.	.	TRBV5-1	TRBJ2-3	TGCGCCAGCAGCTTGGCGACTCCAACAGATACGCAGTATTTT	CASSLATPTDTQYF
once	.	TRBV14	TRBJ1-2	TGTGCCAGCAGCCACTACAGGGAATCTTATGGCTACACCTTC	CASSHYRESYGYTF
once	TRBD1	TRBV7-9	TRBJ1-1	TGTGCCAGCAGCAATACGGGACAGCTGAACACTGAAGCTTTCTTT	CASSNTGQLNTEAFF
.	.	TRBV5-1	TRBJ1-2	TGCGCCAGCAGCTTGGGTGAGGTGTTAGTGGCCAACTATGGCTACACCTTC	CASSLGEVLVANYGYTF
.	.	TRBV5-8	TRBJ2-3	TGTGCCAGCGAACGTAGGCCGGGAGATACGCAGTATTTT	CASERRPGDTQYF
once	.	TRBV5-6	TRBJ2-7	TGTGCCAGCAGCCCCCCTTCGGGTTACGAGCAGTACTTC	CASSPPSGYEQYF
.	.	TRBV6-6	TRBJ2-7	TGTGCCAGCAGTTACGAGGAGACTTCCTACGAGCAGTACTTC	CASSYEETSYEQYF